What follows describes a single TCR beta chain. Its antigen is undetermined. This sample was included in a study of shared clonotypes between healthy human individuals. Germline CDR1 and CDR2: SGHAT and FQNNGV. With 0 bases removed from V and 3 bases from J, the gap between germline ends came to 9 bases. CDR3 length: 15 residues. Caucasian adults residing in Nashville, Tennessee made up all the donors. Findings and limits, study-wide: Expectations were that clonotype sharing among donors would be affected by sequencing depth.

Only in-frame clones appear in the TCRdb table, and some are missing; sequencing was by immunoSEQ multiplex PCR. Counted here are roughly 450,000 clones, roughly 78% occurring once; the ten biggest clones make up over 10%. Sequencing was done on a sample of PBMCs. This chain links TRBV11-2 with TRBJ2-1, with D perhaps TRBD1 (6 bases). The clonotype was recovered from a woman aged 40 to 49 in good health. Some clones in this sample may be carry-over from other donors' samples. CDR3 nucleotide sequence: TGTGCCAGCAGCTTAGACAGGGGTAACTACAATGAGCAGTTCTTC. This gives the protein CASSLDRGNYNEQFF.